This TCR beta chain is from a study of T cells after yellow fever vaccination. Findings and caveats of the study: Post-booster samples contained most primary-vaccination clones (more than 95% CD4, around 89% CD8).

For this clonotype: The antigen remains undetermined.

Conversion of TCR transcripts into cDNA relied on 5'RACE template switching, which added a universal primer site and UMIs. One entry per CDR3 protein results from TCRdb running MiXCR on the 5' RACE reads. The table includes a few hundred thousand distinct CDR3 sequences, approximately 21% detected once. The V end lost 6 bases, the J end lost 1 base, and 20 bases lay between the germline ends. This CDR3 spans 16 amino acids. Germline CDR1 and CDR2: DFQATT and SNEGSKA (reference sequence). Specimen: PBMCs, collected 15 days after the yellow fever booster vaccination. The clonotype was recovered from a man aged 25 to 40 who received the YFV17D yellow fever vaccine. The chain uses TRBV20-1 and TRBJ2-3; D ambiguous. The chain's CDR3 is CSASRPDPRRTDTQYF. In DNA form, the CDR3 reads TGCAGTGCGAGCCGACCTGACCCGCGGCGCACAGATACGCAGTATTTT.